The 26 T cell receptor beta chains reported below all come from one sample, sequenced in a study of CD8 T cells in Susac syndrome. An input of about 0.45 to 1 ug of RNA was subjected to reverse transcription using random hexamers. TCRdb used MiXCR to reprocess the immunoSEQ multiplex PCR reads, holding one entry per CDR3 protein. The sample records approximately 94,000 distinct CDR3 sequences, about 95% being singletons. Sequencing input: CD8+ T cells from PBMCs. The receptor set was obtained from a human donor with Susac syndrome.

The rearrangement uses TRBV23-1 and TRBJ1-2; maybe TRBD1 (5 bases). TRBV23-1 is assigned to the ORF class and has an uncertain function. V gave up 1 base and J gave up 10 bases, with 13 bases separating them. The CDR3 totals 13 residues. CDR3 in DNA: TGCGCCAGCAGTCAATTCGGGGGGAGTTACTACACCTTC. Translated: CASSQFGGSYYTF.

The J gene is TRBJ1-1, the V gene TRBV27; unclear D gene. The CDR3 sequence is 14 residues long. Germline V lookup: CDR1 MNHEY, CDR2 SMNVEV (reference sequence). Trimming took off 0 bases at V and 2 bases at J, with 7 bases between the two ends. The CDR3 DNA follows: TGTGCCAGCAGTTTATCCCCACGTAACACTGAAGCTTTCTTT. Translated: CASSLSPRNTEAFF.

The V and J genes are TRBV18 and TRBJ1-2; 9 nucleotides match TRBD1. Trimming at V came to 6 bases and at J to 7 bases, leaving 9 bases not matched to a gene. The CDR3 is 14 residues long. Germline CDR1 and CDR2: KGHSH and LQKENI. CDR3 DNA: TGTGCCAGCTCGCCGGGACAGGGCCTTCCTGGCTACACCTTC. Translating it yields CASSPGQGLPGYTF.

This clonotype appeared once. J is TRBJ2-7 and V is TRBV3-1, with a tentative D call TRBD2 (6 bases). CDR1 is LGHDT and CDR2 is YNNKEL in the germline V gene (reference sequence). The V and J ends lost 4 bases and 3 bases respectively, with 19 bases between them. The CDR3 loop spans 16 amino acids. CDR3 nucleotides: TGTGCCAGCAGCCGACGATTGGGAGGCTCCCACTACGAGCAGTACTTC. This codes for CASSRRLGGSHYEQYF.

The V gene is TRBV5-8, the J gene TRBJ2-2, with unresolved D. V shed 1 base and J shed 4 bases, with 5 bases lying between them. This CDR3 comprises 13 residues. Germline V gene lookup returns CDR1 SGHTS and CDR2 YDEGEE. This CDR3 reads CASSLMVTGELFF. CDR3 sequence (DNA): TGTGCCAGCAGCTTGATGGTCACCGGGGAGCTGTTTTTT.

The chain employs TRBV25-1 and TRBJ2-5; 16 nucleotides align to TRBD2. From germline, CDR1 is MGHDK and CDR2 SYGVNS. The CDR3 sequence is 16 residues long. The junction had 4 bases not matched to a gene; V was cut back by 6 bases and J by 3 bases. Here the CDR3 DNA reads TGTGCCAGCAGGGGACTAGCGGGAGGGCCTGAAGAGACCCAGTACTTC. Residues: CASRGLAGGPEETQYF.

This chain joins TRBV18 and TRBJ2-7, with TRBD1 identical over 8 bases. Germline CDR1 KGHSH, CDR2 LQKENI. The CDR3 sequence is 12 residues long. The junction had 0 bases not matched to a gene; V was cut back by 2 bases and J by 6 bases. The CDR3 sequence is CASSPGQGEQYF. CDR3 in DNA: TGTGCCAGCTCACCAGGACAGGGCGAGCAGTACTTC.

The chain has TRBV27 and TRBJ1-5; 10 nucleotides line up with TRBD1. The V gene end was trimmed by 0 bases and the J gene end by 8 bases; junction bases not matched to a gene: 4. Per the germline V gene, CDR1 is MNHEY and CDR2 is SMNVEV (reference sequence). CDR3 length: 15 residues. For the CDR3, the DNA is TGTGCCAGCAGTTTATCCCGGACAGGGGGAGAGCCCCAGCATTTT. Translation gives CASSLSRTGGEPQHF.

The chain employs TRBV11-2 and TRBJ2-1, with TRBD2 matching over 11 bases. Trimming at V came to 0 bases and at J to 5 bases, leaving 3 bases not matched to a gene. The CDR3 has 16 amino acids. Germline V gene lookup returns CDR1 SGHAT and CDR2 FQNNGV. Here the CDR3 reads CASSLEGLAGHNEQFF. The CDR3 DNA reads as TGTGCCAGCAGCTTAGAAGGACTAGCGGGCCACAATGAGCAGTTCTTC.

V is TRBV12-3 or TRBV12-4 and J is TRBJ2-7; D ambiguous. This CDR3 contains 11 residues. Trimming took off 2 bases at V and 5 bases at J, with 4 bases between the two ends. The chain's CDR3 is CASSLSHEQYF. The CDR3 DNA reads TGTGCCAGCAGTTTATCCCACGAGCAGTACTTC.

V usage is TRBV27 and J usage is TRBJ1-6, with D tentatively TRBD1 (6 bases). Per the germline V gene, CDR1 is MNHEY and CDR2 is SMNVEV (reference sequence). The germline V and J ends were trimmed by 5 bases and 13 bases, with 18 bases remaining between them. The CDR3 contains 14 residues. The CDR3 DNA follows: TGTGCCAGCAGTCCCGGGATCGGGGGCCCGCCCCTCCACTTT. It translates to CASSPGIGGPPLHF.

This chain joins TRBV24-1 and TRBJ2-1; D might be TRBD2 (6 bases). This CDR3 is built from 15 residues. V was clipped by 5 bases and J by 10 bases, with 20 bases between them. Per the germline V gene, CDR1 is KGHDR and CDR2 is SFDVKD. The CDR3 sequence: CATSARRDVGWEQFF. CDR3 bases: TGTGCCACCAGTGCCAGGCGGGACGTAGGATGGGAGCAGTTCTTC.

V is TRBV10-3 and J is TRBJ2-7; unclear D gene. This CDR3 is 11 amino acids long. Trimming left V 2 bases short and J 7 bases short, with 6 bases between. The germline V gene has CDR1 ENHRY and CDR2 SYGVKD. CDR3: CAISERAEQYF. In DNA form, the CDR3 reads TGTGCCATCAGTGAGAGAGCGGAGCAGTACTTC.

The chain employs TRBV5-6 and TRBJ2-7; D gene unclear. V was clipped by 2 bases and J by 2 bases, with 17 bases between them. CDR3 length equals 16 residues. Germline lookup yields CDR1 SGHDT and CDR2 YYEEEE. CDR3 in amino acids: CASSLFWTGGAYEQYF. In DNA, the CDR3 is TGTGCCAGCAGCTTATTCTGGACGGGCGGCGCCTACGAGCAGTACTTC.

This chain joins TRBV20-1 and TRBJ2-2; D not certain. CDR3 size: 12 residues. V was clipped by 4 bases and J by 3 bases, with 6 bases between them. The germline gives CDR1 DFQATT, CDR2 SNEGSKA (reference sequence). DNA for the CDR3: TGCAGTGCTACCAATTACACCGGGGAGCTGTTTTTT. It translates to CSATNYTGELFF.

The rearrangement joins TRBV6-4 to TRBJ1-1, with D hard to call. Trimming removed 0 bases at V and 1 base at J, with 3 bases between. Germline V gene data show CDR1 as MRHNA and CDR2 as SNTAGT. The length of the CDR3 is 13 residues. The CDR3 here is CASSDSQNTEAFF. The CDR3 DNA reads as TGTGCCAGCAGTGACTCACAGAACACTGAAGCTTTCTTT.

The chain recombines TRBV3-1 with TRBJ2-7; 8 positions match TRBD2. The germline V gene has CDR1 LGHDT and CDR2 YNNKEL (reference sequence). J lost 5 bases, V lost 0 bases, and 15 bases had no gene match. The CDR3 totals 18 residues. DNA for the CDR3: TGTGCCAGCAGCCAAGATCGGAGGGCGGGAGGCGTTGGGAACGAGCAGTACTTC. Its translation: CASSQDRRAGGVGNEQYF.

The V and J genes are TRBV6-5 and TRBJ2-6; TRBD1 might be the D (6 bases). The V end lost 0 bases, the J end lost 3 bases, and 18 bases lay between the germline ends. From germline, CDR1 is MNHEY and CDR2 SVGAGI. The CDR3 is made up of 19 amino acids. The CDR3 reads CASSYSTRGLAGGANVLTF. For the CDR3, the DNA is TGTGCCAGCAGTTACTCGACCAGGGGCTTAGCTGGTGGGGCCAACGTCCTGACTTTC.

The chain has TRBV20-1 and TRBJ1-5; TRBD1 is a possible D gene (6 bases). V dropped 0 bases and J dropped 4 bases, with 13 bases sitting between them. CDR1 and CDR2 (germline): DFQATT, SNEGSKA (reference sequence). The CDR3 sequence is 15 residues long. In nucleotides, the CDR3 is TGCAGTGCTAGAGATAGGACAGTAGCAAATCAGCCCCAGCATTTT. Protein product: CSARDRTVANQPQHF.

The chain recombines TRBV6-4 with TRBJ2-1; TRBD1 aligns across 10 bases. The CDR3 spans 14 residues. Germline V CDR1 and CDR2: MRHNA, SNTAGT. V gave up 8 bases and J gave up 6 bases; unmatched junction bases: 7. DNA for the CDR3: TGTGCCAGCTCCGGGACAGGGGCTTCCAATGAGCAGTTCTTC. It yields the protein CASSGTGASNEQFF.

The chain links TRBV3-1 to TRBJ2-3; no clear D. The CDR3 totals 13 residues. Trimming left V 3 bases short and J 0 bases short, with 4 bases between. Germline-derived CDR1 and CDR2 are LGHDT and YNNKEL (reference sequence). CDR3 nucleotides: TGTGCCAGCAGCCAGCTGAGCACAGATACGCAGTATTTT. Translated: CASSQLSTDTQYF.

This clonotype occurred once. V and J are TRBV29-1 and TRBJ2-7, with D perhaps TRBD1 (6 bases). The CDR3 consists of 12 residues. Trimming removed 8 bases at V and 0 bases at J, with 11 bases between. CDR1 and CDR2 from the germline V gene are SQVTM and ANQGSEA. The CDR3 reads CSFRTDSYEQYF. In DNA form, the CDR3 reads TGCAGCTTCCGGACAGACTCCTACGAGCAGTACTTC.

The rearrangement links TRBV6-5 to TRBJ2-3; D is ambiguous. V dropped 2 bases and J dropped 6 bases, with 9 bases sitting between them. From germline, CDR1 is MNHEY and CDR2 SVGAGI. This CDR3 has 13 amino acids. CDR3 sequence (DNA): TGTGCCAGCAGTTACCCTACCACCGATACGCAGTATTTT. Encoded protein: CASSYPTTDTQYF.

The V call is TRBV20-1, the J call TRBJ2-7, with D unclear. V was cut by 6 bases and J by 5 bases, with 11 bases left in between. CDR1 DFQATT and CDR2 SNEGSKA come from the germline V gene (reference sequence). This CDR3 is built from 11 residues. The CDR3 protein is CSARNSHEQYF. The DNA for the CDR3 is TGCAGTGCACGAAATAGTCACGAGCAGTACTTC.

This sequence joins TRBV12-3 or TRBV12-4 and TRBJ2-1, with D perhaps TRBD2 (6 bases). Trimming shortened V by 4 bases and J by 9 bases, and 13 bases separated the two germline ends. The CDR3 loop spans 13 amino acids. For the CDR3, the DNA is TGTGCCAGCAGTTCGAGCGGGCGGCGTGAGCAGTTCTTC. Residues: CASSSSGRREQFF.

CDR3 nucleotides: TGCAGCGTTGAAGTCAGGGTGGGAGAGACCCAGTACTTC. Residues: CSVEVRVGETQYF. This sequence joins TRBV29-1 and TRBJ2-5; D possibly corresponds to TRBD1 (5 bases). The CDR3 has 13 residues. V was clipped by 1 base and J by 4 bases, with 10 bases between them. Germline V gene lookup returns CDR1 SQVTM and CDR2 ANQGSEA.